These 26 T cell receptor beta chains share one sample of origin, sequenced in a study of shared clonotypes between healthy human individuals. Measured with immunoSEQ multiplex PCR; TCRdb has only the in-frame clones, and not every one. The sample consists of about 2.4 million clones, over 85% of them appearing once. The specimen was naive CD4+ T cells from PBMCs. The subset was: CD45RA+ positively selected. Receptors were obtained from a man younger than 30 in good health. Some clones in this sample may be carry-over from other donors' samples.

This clone has a single count. This rearrangement joins TRBV15 to TRBJ1-5, with 7 bases matching TRBD1. Germline V gives CDR1 LNHNV, CDR2 YYDKDF (reference sequence). CDR3 length: 15 amino acids. V was pared by 5 bases and J by 4 bases, with 8 bases of the junction left unmatched. The CDR3 reads CATSATGAGNQPQHF. CDR3 in DNA: TGTGCCACCAGCGCTACAGGGGCGGGGAATCAGCCCCAGCATTTT.

The chain has TRBV11-1 and TRBJ1-1, with D possibly being TRBD1 (6 bases). This CDR3 has 12 residues. Germline loops: CDR1 SGHAT, CDR2 FQDESV (reference sequence). Trimming pared 11 bases from V and 0 bases from J, leaving 10 bases between. CDR3 amino acids: CAVGQMNTEAFF. DNA for the CDR3: TGTGCCGTGGGACAAATGAACACTGAAGCTTTCTTT.

The V call is TRBV7-2, the J call TRBJ1-5, with TRBD1 identical over 7 bases. The germline CDR1 and CDR2 sequences are SGHTA and FQGNSA. The length of the CDR3 is 14 residues. The V gene end was trimmed by 5 bases and the J gene end by 6 bases; junction bases not matched to a gene: 7. As DNA, the CDR3 is TGTGCCAGCAGCCCTCGGACAGGCGTTCAGCCCCAGCATTTT. Residues: CASSPRTGVQPQHF.

CDR3 bases: TGCAGCGTTGTCGGACTAGCAGAGACCCAGTACTTC. Translated, it gives CSVVGLAETQYF. This chain uses TRBV29-1 with TRBJ2-5; 8 nucleotides align to TRBD2. The CDR3 is 12 amino acids. Per germline, CDR1 SQVTM and CDR2 ANQGSEA. V lost 4 bases and J lost 4; bases outside the gene matches: 2.

The chain has TRBV5-4 and TRBJ1-2, with 7 bases that match TRBD1. Germline CDR1 is SGHNT and CDR2 is YYREEE (reference sequence). The CDR3 consists of 15 residues. V lost 4 bases to trimming and J lost 4 bases; unmatched junction nucleotides: 10. The CDR3 region has the DNA TGTGCCAGCAGCCAGCCCCCGGGACAGATCTATGGCTACACCTTC. The encoded protein is CASSQPPGQIYGYTF.

This rearrangement joins TRBV27 to TRBJ1-5, with D tentatively TRBD1 (5 bases). The CDR3 length is 16 residues. V lost 4 bases and J 4 bases, leaving 17 bases between the germline ends. Germline CDR1 reads MNHEY; CDR2 reads SMNVEV (reference sequence). The CDR3 region has the DNA TGTGCCAGCAGTTCCTTCCCCAGGGAGGGGAATCAGCCCCAGCATTTT. Translated, it gives CASSSFPREGNQPQHF.

The chain recombines TRBV27 with TRBJ1-1, with TRBD1 as a possible D gene (5 bases). From germline, CDR1 is MNHEY and CDR2 SMNVEV (reference sequence). Trimming shortened V by 4 bases and J by 7 bases, and 22 bases separated the two germline ends. The CDR3 runs to 16 residues. This CDR3 is CASSYLGDQGGSEAFF. The CDR3 DNA follows: TGTGCCAGCAGTTATTTAGGGGATCAGGGAGGGAGTGAAGCTTTCTTT.

V usage is TRBV7-2 and J usage is TRBJ1-1, with D possibly being TRBD1 (5 bases). This CDR3 has 14 residues. With 2 bases removed from V and 5 bases from J, the gap between germline ends came to 12 bases. Germline assignment: CDR1 SGHTA and CDR2 FQGNSA. The CDR3 bases are TGTGCCAGCAGCTTATTACGGGGCCTAACTGAAGCTTTCTTT. It specifies CASSLLRGLTEAFF.

V is TRBV5-6 and J is TRBJ1-3; no definite D call. The length of the CDR3 is 16 residues. CDR1 and CDR2 from the germline V gene are SGHDT and YYEEEE. Trimming removed 0 bases from V and 0 bases from J, with 10 bases in between. CDR3 nucleotide sequence: TGTGCCAGCAGCTTGGCACCGAGGAACTCTGGAAACACCATATATTTT. It is translated as CASSLAPRNSGNTIYF. Filled out from reference TRBV5-6 and TRBJ1-3, the complete variable domain reads DAGVTQSPTHLIKTRGQQVTLRCSPKSGHDTVSWYQQALGQGPQFIFQYYEEEERQRGNFPDRFSGHQFPNYSSELNVNALLLGDSALYLCASSLAPRNSGNTIYFGEGSWLTVV.

The chain is built from TRBV7-9 and TRBJ2-2; no firm D call. This CDR3 has 15 amino acids. V lost 4 bases and J lost 4, with 13 bases in between. Germline lookup yields CDR1 SEHNR and CDR2 FQNEAQ (reference sequence). The CDR3 loop reads CASSSNNKATGELFF. The CDR3 DNA reads as TGTGCCAGCAGCTCTAATAATAAGGCCACCGGGGAGCTGTTTTTT.

This clone was observed a single time. The CDR3 nucleotides are TGCAGCGTTGCGGCTAGCGGGCACACAGATACGCAGTATTTT. This codes for CSVAASGHTDTQYF. The chain employs TRBV29-1 and TRBJ2-3; 8 positions match TRBD2. There are 14 residues in the CDR3. Germline assignment: CDR1 SQVTM and CDR2 ANQGSEA. Trimming took 4 bases from V and 2 from J; bases not matched to a gene: 5.

With respect to this clone: This CDR3 is also generated by other DNA sequences in the sample. The chain is built from TRBV2 and TRBJ1-5; D perhaps matches TRBD1 (5 bases). Germline V gene sequence: CDR1 SNHLY, CDR2 FYNNEI. This CDR3 is 13 amino acids long. Trimming pared 7 bases from V and 0 bases from J, leaving 7 bases between. CDR3 nucleotide sequence: TGTGCCAGCAAAGGGGATAGCAATCAGCCCCAGCATTTT. This sequence encodes CASKGDSNQPQHF.

In the case of this clone: The sample has other DNA sequences that encode this CDR3 too. The V call is TRBV6-1, the J call TRBJ2-5, with D unclear. CDR1 and CDR2 from the germline V gene are MNHNS and SASEGT. This CDR3 is built from 11 residues. The V gene lost 4 bases and the J gene lost 2 bases, with 2 bases spanning the gap. CDR3 sequence: CASSVQETQYF. CDR3 bases: TGTGCCAGCAGTGTACAAGAGACCCAGTACTTC.

The chain has TRBV7-2 and TRBJ2-3; 8 bases are a match to TRBD2. Trimming removed 1 base from V and 5 bases from J; junction bases left unmatched: 8. CDR3 length: 16 residues. Germline V gene lookup returns CDR1 SGHTA and CDR2 FQGNSA. The CDR3 DNA reads TGTGCCAGCAGCTTAGTTTATTGGGCGGGAGGAGATACGCAGTATTTT. Translating gives CASSLVYWAGGDTQYF.

J is TRBJ2-3 and V is TRBV4-2; tentatively, D is TRBD2 (5 bases). The germline gives CDR1 LGHNA, CDR2 YNFKEQ. Deletions cut 3 bases from V and 3 bases from J, with 13 bases between. The CDR3 is 15 amino acids. The DNA of the CDR3 is TGTGCCAGCAGCCATTTTCGGGATGGGACAGATACGCAGTATTTT. This encodes CASSHFRDGTDTQYF.

V and J are TRBV5-1 and TRBJ2-7; 11 nucleotides line up with TRBD2. The V segment lost 4 bases and the J segment 2 bases; nucleotides outside the gene matches: 5. CDR1 is SGHRS and CDR2 is YFSETQ in the germline V gene. This CDR3 contains 15 residues. For the CDR3, the DNA is TGCGCCAGCAGCCGGGGGACTAGCGGAGCCTACGAGCAGTACTTC. Amino acids: CASSRGTSGAYEQYF.

The chain combines TRBV25-1 with TRBJ2-7; the match to TRBD1 covers 7 bases. J was trimmed by 0 bases and V by 9 bases; bases with no gene match: 8. The CDR3 is 14 amino acids. In germline, CDR1 is MGHDK, CDR2 SYGVNS. This CDR3 is CARGDSQSSYEQYF. The CDR3 coding sequence is TGTGCCAGAGGGGACAGTCAAAGCTCCTACGAGCAGTACTTC.

In its sample, this clone was seen once. The chain recombines TRBV6-6 with TRBJ2-1; the match to TRBD2 covers 8 bases. J lost 6 bases, V lost 6 bases, and 10 bases had no gene match. Germline V gives CDR1 MNHNY, CDR2 SVGAGI (reference sequence). This CDR3 is 15 amino acids long. The DNA for the CDR3 is TGTGCCAGCAGGGACGGGACTAGTCCTTTCAATGAGCAGTTCTTC. Translating it yields CASRDGTSPFNEQFF.

The rearrangement links TRBV28 to TRBJ2-1; 7 nucleotides line up with TRBD1. V gave up 4 bases and J gave up 4 bases; unmatched junction bases: 1. Germline V CDR1 and CDR2: MDHEN, SYDVKM. There are 13 residues in the CDR3. CDR3 amino acids: CASSWDRYNEQFF. The CDR3 DNA sequence: TGTGCCAGCAGTTGGGACAGATACAATGAGCAGTTCTTC.

The chain has TRBV10-1 and TRBJ2-1; D not certain. The V end lost 4 bases, the J end lost 8 bases, and 18 bases lay between the germline ends. Germline assignment: CDR1 WNHNN and CDR2 SYGVQD (reference sequence). CDR3 length: 15 amino acids. CDR3 residues: CASSGSRIGPHEQFF. CDR3 sequence (DNA): TGCGCCAGCAGTGGTTCTAGAATAGGTCCCCATGAGCAGTTCTTC.

This chain links TRBV7-9 with TRBJ2-7, with TRBD1 identical over 7 bases. The V and J ends lost 7 bases and 0 bases, in that order; junction bases with no gene match: 3. The CDR3 covers 13 residues. Germline-derived CDR1 and CDR2 are SEHNR and FQNEAQ (reference sequence). CDR3 DNA sequence: TGTGCCAGCAAGGGACAGAGCTCCTACGAGCAGTACTTC. As protein: CASKGQSSYEQYF.

The sample holds one count of this clone. This specimen includes other DNA sequences encoding the same CDR3. The rearrangement uses TRBV7-3 and TRBJ2-2; D is possibly TRBD1 (6 bases). Germline V CDR1 and CDR2: SGHTA, FQGTGA. V was shortened by 5 bases and J by 0 bases, with 10 bases between the two germline ends. CDR3 length: 15 residues. The CDR3 reads CASSPRTANTGELFF. CDR3 sequence (DNA): TGTGCCAGCAGCCCCAGGACAGCGAACACCGGGGAGCTGTTTTTT.

The chain links TRBV10-2 to TRBJ2-2; D uncertain. This CDR3 has 14 amino acids. Germline loops: CDR1 WSHSY, CDR2 SAAADI. Trimming took 4 bases from V and 1 from J, leaving 7 bases between them. The CDR3 DNA sequence: TGCGCCAGCAGTGTTGGGGTGAACACCGGGGAGCTGTTTTTT. Translated: CASSVGVNTGELFF.

V is TRBV7-2 and J is TRBJ1-2; D is unresolved. Per the germline V gene, CDR1 is SGHTA and CDR2 is FQGNSA. Trimming removed 4 bases at V and 2 bases at J, with 17 bases between. The CDR3 is 16 amino acids. The CDR3 DNA reads as TGTGCCAGCAGCTGGGTCCCCCAGGCCTTAAACTATGGCTACACCTTC. This sequence encodes CASSWVPQALNYGYTF.

The gene calls are TRBV2 and TRBJ2-1; 11 bases line up with TRBD2. Per germline, CDR1 SNHLY and CDR2 FYNNEI. This CDR3 is 16 amino acids long. The J segment lost 0 bases and the V segment lost 6 bases, leaving 4 bases of the junction unmatched. The CDR3 here is CASRATSGTSYNEQFF. CDR3 coding DNA: TGTGCCAGCAGGGCGACTAGCGGGACCTCCTACAATGAGCAGTTCTTC.

The chain carries TRBV11-2 and TRBJ2-1, with a tentative D call TRBD2 (6 bases). Germline-derived CDR1 and CDR2 are SGHAT and FQNNGV. V lost 2 bases to trimming and J lost 0 bases, with 11 bases between them. The CDR3 extends over 16 amino acids. CDR3: CASSLPGAPSYNEQFF. The DNA for the CDR3 is TGTGCCAGCAGCTTACCGGGAGCACCCTCCTACAATGAGCAGTTCTTC.